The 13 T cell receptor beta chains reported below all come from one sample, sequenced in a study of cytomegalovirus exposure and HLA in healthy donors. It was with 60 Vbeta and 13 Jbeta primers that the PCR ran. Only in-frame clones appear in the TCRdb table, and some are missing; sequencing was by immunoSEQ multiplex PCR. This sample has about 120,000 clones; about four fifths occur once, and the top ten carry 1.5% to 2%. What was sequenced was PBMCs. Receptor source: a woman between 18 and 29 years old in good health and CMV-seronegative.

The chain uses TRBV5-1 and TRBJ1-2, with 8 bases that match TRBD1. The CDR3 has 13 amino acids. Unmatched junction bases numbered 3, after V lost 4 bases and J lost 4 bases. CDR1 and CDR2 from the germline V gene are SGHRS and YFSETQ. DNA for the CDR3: TGCGCCAGCAGCGTTGACAGGGGCTATGGCTACACCTTC. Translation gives CASSVDRGYGYTF.

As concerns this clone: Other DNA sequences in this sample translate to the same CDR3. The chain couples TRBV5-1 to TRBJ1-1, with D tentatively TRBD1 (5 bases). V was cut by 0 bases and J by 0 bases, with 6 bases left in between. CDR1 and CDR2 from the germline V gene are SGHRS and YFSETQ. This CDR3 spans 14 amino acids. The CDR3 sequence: CASSLGQMNTEAFF. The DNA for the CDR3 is TGCGCCAGCAGCTTGGGACAGATGAACACTGAAGCTTTCTTT.

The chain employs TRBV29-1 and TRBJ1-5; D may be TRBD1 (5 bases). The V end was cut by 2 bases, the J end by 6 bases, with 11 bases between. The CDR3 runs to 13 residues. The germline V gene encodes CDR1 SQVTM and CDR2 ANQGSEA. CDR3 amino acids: CSVEQGGGQPQHF. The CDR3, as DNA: TGCAGCGTTGAACAGGGAGGCGGTCAGCCCCAGCATTTT.

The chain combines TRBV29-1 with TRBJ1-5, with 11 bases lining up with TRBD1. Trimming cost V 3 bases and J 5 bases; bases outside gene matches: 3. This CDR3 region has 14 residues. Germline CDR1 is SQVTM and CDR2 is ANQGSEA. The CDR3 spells CSVDTGQGDQPQHF. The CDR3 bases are TGCAGCGTTGATACGGGACAGGGGGATCAGCCCCAGCATTTT.

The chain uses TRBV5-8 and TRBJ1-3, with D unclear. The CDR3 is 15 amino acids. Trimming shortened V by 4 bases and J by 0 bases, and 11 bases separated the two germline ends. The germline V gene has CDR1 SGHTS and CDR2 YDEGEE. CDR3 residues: CASSRLQRSGNTIYF. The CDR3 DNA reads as TGTGCCAGCAGCCGCTTGCAGCGCTCTGGAAACACCATATATTTT.

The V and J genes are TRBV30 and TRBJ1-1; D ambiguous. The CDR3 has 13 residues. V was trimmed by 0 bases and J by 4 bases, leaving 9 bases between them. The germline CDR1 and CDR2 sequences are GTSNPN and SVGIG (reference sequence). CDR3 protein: CAWSVRVGTEAFF. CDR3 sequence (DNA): TGTGCCTGGAGTGTGCGGGTTGGCACTGAAGCTTTCTTT.

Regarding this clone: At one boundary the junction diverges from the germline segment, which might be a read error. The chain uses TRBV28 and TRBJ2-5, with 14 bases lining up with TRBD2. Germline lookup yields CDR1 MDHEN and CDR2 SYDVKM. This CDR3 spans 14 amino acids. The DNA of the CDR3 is TGTGCCAGCACCTATAGGGGACTAGCGGGGGAAAGGAACTTC. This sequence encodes CASTYRGLAGERNF.

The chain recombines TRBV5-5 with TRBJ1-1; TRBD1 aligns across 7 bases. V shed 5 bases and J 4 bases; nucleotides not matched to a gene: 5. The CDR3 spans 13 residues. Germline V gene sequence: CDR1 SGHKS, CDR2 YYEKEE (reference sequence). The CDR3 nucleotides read TGTGCCAGCAGGAGGACAGGTGCCACTGAAGCTTTCTTT. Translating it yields CASRRTGATEAFF.

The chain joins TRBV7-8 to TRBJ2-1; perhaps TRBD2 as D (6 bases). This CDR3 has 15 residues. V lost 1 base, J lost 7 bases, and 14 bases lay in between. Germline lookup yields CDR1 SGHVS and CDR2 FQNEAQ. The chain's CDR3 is CASSLVLAGLNEQFF. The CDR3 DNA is TGTGCCAGCAGCTTAGTTTTGGCGGGGTTAAATGAGCAGTTCTTC.

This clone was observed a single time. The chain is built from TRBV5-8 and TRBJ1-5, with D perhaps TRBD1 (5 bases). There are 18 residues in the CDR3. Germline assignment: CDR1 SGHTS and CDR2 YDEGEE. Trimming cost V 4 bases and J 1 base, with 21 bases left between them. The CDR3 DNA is TGTGCCAGCAGCCCTGAGGTGGTCGGGGGGGGGAGCAATCAGCCCCAGCATTTT. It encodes CASSPEVVGGGSNQPQHF.

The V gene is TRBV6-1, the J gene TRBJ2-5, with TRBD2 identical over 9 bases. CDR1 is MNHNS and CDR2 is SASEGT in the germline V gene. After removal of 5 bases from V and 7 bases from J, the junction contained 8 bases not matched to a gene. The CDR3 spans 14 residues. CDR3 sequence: CASSRTSDTGTQYF. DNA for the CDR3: TGTGCCAGCAGTCGGACTAGCGACACGGGGACCCAGTACTTC.

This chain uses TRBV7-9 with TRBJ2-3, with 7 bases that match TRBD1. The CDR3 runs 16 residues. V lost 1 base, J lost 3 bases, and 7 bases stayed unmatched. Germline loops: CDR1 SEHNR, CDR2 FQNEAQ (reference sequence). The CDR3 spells CASSLGGGQVTDTQYF. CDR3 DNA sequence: TGTGCCAGCAGCTTAGGAGGGGGCCAGGTAACAGATACGCAGTATTTT.

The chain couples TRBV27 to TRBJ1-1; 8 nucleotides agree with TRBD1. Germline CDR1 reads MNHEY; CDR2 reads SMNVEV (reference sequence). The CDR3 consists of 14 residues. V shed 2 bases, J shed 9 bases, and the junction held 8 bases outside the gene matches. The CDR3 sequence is CASSLIWQGAQAFF. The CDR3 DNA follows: TGTGCCAGCAGTTTAATCTGGCAGGGGGCACAAGCTTTCTTT.